This is a list of T cell receptor beta chains from one sample in a study of blood T cell repertoires in COVID-19. Libraries were prepared by immunoSEQ multiplex PCR; TCRdb keeps only in-frame clonotypes and omits some of them. The data contain just over 300,000 clones, just under 90% of them singletons. Source material: peripheral blood. The source is a woman aged 25-40 years with COVID-19, enrolled during active disease. Both conserved end residues are part of each CDR3. Each record gives: V gene, D gene, J gene, clone size, CDR3 protein, CDR3 DNA. The D gene is left open where the match is weak. The listing skips clone size in some rows; elsewhere it reads once, few, many or a size class.

v_call: TRBV7-8
d_call: TRBD1
j_call: TRBJ2-3
clone_size: NA
cdr3_aa: CASSLEWQGETDTQYF
cdr3_nt: TGTGCCAGCAGCTTAGAGTGGCAGGGGGAGACAGATACGCAGTATTTT

v_call: TRBV6-5
d_call: NA
j_call: TRBJ2-1
clone_size: NA
cdr3_aa: CASSANSDEQFF
cdr3_nt: TGTGCCAGCTCAGCGAATAGCGATGAGCAGTTCTTC

v_call: TRBV3-1/TRBV3-2
d_call: TRBD1
j_call: TRBJ1-1
clone_size: once
cdr3_aa: CASSQISTGKVEAFF
cdr3_nt: TGTGCCAGCAGCCAAATCTCGACAGGGAAAGTGGAAGCTTTCTTT

v_call: TRBV15
d_call: NA
j_call: TRBJ1-1
clone_size: once
cdr3_aa: CATSWGDNTEAFF
cdr3_nt: TGTGCCACCAGCTGGGGGGATAACACTGAAGCTTTCTTT

v_call: TRBV7-8
d_call: NA
j_call: TRBJ1-6
clone_size: few
cdr3_aa: CASSPTARGQLHF
cdr3_nt: TGTGCCAGCAGCCCCACGGCCAGGGGTCAACTCCACTTT

v_call: TRBV7-6
d_call: TRBD2
j_call: TRBJ2-1
clone_size: NA
cdr3_aa: CASTTAGVYNEQFF
cdr3_nt: TGTGCCAGCACCACTGCGGGGGTCTACAATGAGCAGTTCTTC

v_call: TRBV15
d_call: NA
j_call: TRBJ1-3
clone_size: NA
cdr3_aa: CATSRLSSGNTIYF
cdr3_nt: TGTGCCACCAGCAGACTTAGCTCTGGAAACACCATATATTTT

v_call: TRBV18
d_call: NA
j_call: TRBJ1-4
clone_size: NA
cdr3_aa: CASSPVPGMAHEKLFF
cdr3_nt: TGTGCCAGCTCACCAGTACCAGGGATGGCCCATGAAAAACTGTTTTTT

v_call: TRBV29-1
d_call: NA
j_call: TRBJ2-3
clone_size: NA
cdr3_aa: CSAPAAQGSTAGTDTQYF
cdr3_nt: TGCAGCGCGCCTGCCGCCCAGGGGTCGACAGCAGGCACAGATACGCAGTATTTT

v_call: TRBV5-8
d_call: TRBD2
j_call: TRBJ2-4
clone_size: NA
cdr3_aa: CASSLGISGANIQYF
cdr3_nt: TGTGCCAGCAGCTTGGGTATCAGCGGGGCGAACATTCAGTACTTC

v_call: TRBV27
d_call: TRBD1
j_call: TRBJ1-6
clone_size: NA
cdr3_aa: CASSLTRGQLSSPLHF
cdr3_nt: TGTGCCAGCAGTTTAACAAGGGGACAGCTTTCTTCACCCCTCCACTTT

v_call: TRBV14
d_call: NA
j_call: TRBJ1-2
clone_size: NA
cdr3_aa: CASSQDGSGVWGYGYTF
cdr3_nt: TGTGCCAGCAGCCAAGATGGGAGTGGGGTCTGGGGCTATGGCTACACCTTC

v_call: TRBV28
d_call: TRBD2
j_call: TRBJ2-3
clone_size: NA
cdr3_aa: CASSPWASGGGGAADTQYF
cdr3_nt: TGTGCCAGCAGTCCATGGGCTTCGGGTGGCGGGGGGGCGGCAGATACGCAGTATTTT

v_call: TRBV9
d_call: NA
j_call: TRBJ2-1
clone_size: NA
cdr3_aa: CASRLGTGAHNEQFF
cdr3_nt: TGTGCCAGCAGGCTCGGGACTGGTGCTCACAATGAGCAGTTCTTC

v_call: TRBV5-8
d_call: NA
j_call: TRBJ1-4
clone_size: NA
cdr3_aa: CASSQYLATNEKLFF
cdr3_nt: TGTGCCAGCAGCCAGTATTTGGCAACTAATGAAAAACTGTTTTTT

v_call: TRBV6-5
d_call: TRBD1
j_call: TRBJ2-2
clone_size: NA
cdr3_aa: CASSYRDRGGTGELFF
cdr3_nt: TGTGCCAGCAGTTACCGGGACAGGGGAGGCACCGGGGAGCTGTTTTTT

v_call: TRBV5-4
d_call: TRBD1
j_call: TRBJ1-2
clone_size: NA
cdr3_aa: CASSLAGTGGVGGYTF
cdr3_nt: TGTGCCAGCAGCTTAGCTGGGACAGGGGGCGTCGGTGGCTACACCTTC

v_call: TRBV5-6
d_call: NA
j_call: TRBJ2-3
clone_size: NA
cdr3_aa: CASSLRDTQYF
cdr3_nt: TGTGCCAGCAGCCTACGGGATACGCAGTATTTT

v_call: TRBV7-9
d_call: NA
j_call: TRBJ1-2
clone_size: NA
cdr3_aa: CASTLGRGDGYTF
cdr3_nt: TGTGCCAGCACCCTAGGGAGGGGCGATGGCTACACCTTC

v_call: TRBV5-1
d_call: NA
j_call: TRBJ1-5
clone_size: NA
cdr3_aa: CASSLVSDDQPQHF
cdr3_nt: TGCGCCAGCAGCTTGGTGTCAGATGATCAGCCCCAGCATTTT

v_call: TRBV7-9
d_call: NA
j_call: TRBJ2-1
clone_size: NA
cdr3_aa: CASSVILSINEQFF
cdr3_nt: TGTGCCAGCAGCGTAATCCTTAGCATCAATGAGCAGTTCTTC

v_call: TRBV5-4
d_call: NA
j_call: TRBJ2-3
clone_size: NA
cdr3_aa: CASSLRGEDTQYF
cdr3_nt: TGTGCCAGCAGCTTAAGGGGCGAAGATACGCAGTATTTT

v_call: TRBV4-2
d_call: NA
j_call: TRBJ1-1
clone_size: NA
cdr3_aa: CASSRGTQSVDTEAFF
cdr3_nt: TGTGCCAGCAGCCGCGGGACCCAAAGTGTCGACACTGAAGCTTTCTTT

v_call: TRBV27
d_call: TRBD1
j_call: TRBJ1-2
clone_size: NA
cdr3_aa: CASSPTGVLNYGYTF
cdr3_nt: TGTGCCAGCAGTCCCACAGGGGTACTTAACTATGGCTACACCTTC

v_call: TRBV28
d_call: NA
j_call: TRBJ1-5
clone_size: NA
cdr3_aa: CASTSTDRGNQPQHF
cdr3_nt: TGTGCCAGCACCTCGACAGATAGAGGCAATCAGCCCCAGCATTTT

v_call: TRBV30
d_call: NA
j_call: TRBJ1-3
clone_size: NA
cdr3_aa: CAWIPGLSSGNTIYF
cdr3_nt: TGTGCCTGGATTCCCGGACTGAGCTCTGGAAACACCATATATTTT

v_call: TRBV6-6
d_call: NA
j_call: TRBJ2-2
clone_size: NA
cdr3_aa: CASSSYGRDGELFF
cdr3_nt: TGTGCCAGCAGTTCTTATGGGCGGGACGGGGAGCTGTTTTTT

v_call: TRBV7-3
d_call: TRBD2
j_call: TRBJ2-2
clone_size: NA
cdr3_aa: CASSPKPGLAGGRTGELFF
cdr3_nt: TGTGCCAGCAGCCCCAAACCGGGACTAGCGGGGGGCCGCACCGGGGAGCTGTTTTTT

v_call: TRBV11-3
d_call: NA
j_call: TRBJ2-7
clone_size: NA
cdr3_aa: CASSLAGSSYEQYF
cdr3_nt: TGTGCCAGCAGCCTGGCGGGGAGCTCCTACGAGCAGTACTTC

v_call: TRBV19
d_call: TRBD1
j_call: TRBJ1-2
clone_size: NA
cdr3_aa: CASSISSTGGDGGYTF
cdr3_nt: TGTGCCAGTAGTATATCCTCGACAGGGGGGGACGGGGGCTACACCTTC